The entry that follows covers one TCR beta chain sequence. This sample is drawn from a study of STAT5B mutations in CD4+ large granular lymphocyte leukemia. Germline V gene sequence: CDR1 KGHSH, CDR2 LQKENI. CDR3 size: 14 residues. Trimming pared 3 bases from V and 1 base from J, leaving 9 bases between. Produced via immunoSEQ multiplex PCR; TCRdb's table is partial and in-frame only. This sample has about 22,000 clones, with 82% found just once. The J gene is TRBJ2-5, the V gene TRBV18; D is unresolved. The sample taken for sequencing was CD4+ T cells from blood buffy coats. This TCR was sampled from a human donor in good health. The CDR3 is CASSPRPVQETQYF. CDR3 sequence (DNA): TGTGCCAGCTCACCGAGGCCGGTCCAAGAGACCCAGTACTTC.